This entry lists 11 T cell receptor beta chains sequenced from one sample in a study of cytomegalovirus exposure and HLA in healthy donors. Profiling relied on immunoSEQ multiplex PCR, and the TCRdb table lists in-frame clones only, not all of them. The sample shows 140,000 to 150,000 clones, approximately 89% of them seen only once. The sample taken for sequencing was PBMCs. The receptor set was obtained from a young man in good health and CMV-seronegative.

CDR3: CASSLTGGNQPQHF. CDR3 DNA sequence: TGTGCCAGCAGTCTTACAGGGGGCAATCAGCCCCAGCATTTT. The chain couples TRBV27 to TRBJ1-5; 7 positions agree with TRBD1. V shed 5 bases and J 2 bases; nucleotides not matched to a gene: 3. The germline V gene has CDR1 MNHEY and CDR2 SMNVEV (reference sequence). The CDR3 covers 14 residues.

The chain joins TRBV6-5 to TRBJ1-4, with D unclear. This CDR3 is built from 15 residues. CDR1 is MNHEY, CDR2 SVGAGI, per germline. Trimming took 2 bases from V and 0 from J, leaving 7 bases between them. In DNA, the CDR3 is TGTGCCAGCAGTTACCACAGTGCAACTAATGAAAAACTGTTTTTT. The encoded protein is CASSYHSATNEKLFF.

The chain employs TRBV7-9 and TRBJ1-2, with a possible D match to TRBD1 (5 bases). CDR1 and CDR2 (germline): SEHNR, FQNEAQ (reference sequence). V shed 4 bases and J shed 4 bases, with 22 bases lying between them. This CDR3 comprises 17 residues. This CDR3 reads CASSSWTGAGTSYGYTF. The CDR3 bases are TGTGCCAGCAGCTCCTGGACTGGGGCGGGGACCTCCTATGGCTACACCTTC.

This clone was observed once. The DNA for the CDR3 is TGTGCCAGCAGCCGGAATCAGGGGAGAGAGACCCAGTACTTC. Protein product: CASSRNQGRETQYF. This chain uses TRBV14 with TRBJ2-5; possible D gene TRBD1, 6 bases. The CDR3 spans 14 residues. Germline V gives CDR1 SGHDN, CDR2 FVKESK. V shed 4 bases and J shed 4 bases, with 13 bases lying between them.

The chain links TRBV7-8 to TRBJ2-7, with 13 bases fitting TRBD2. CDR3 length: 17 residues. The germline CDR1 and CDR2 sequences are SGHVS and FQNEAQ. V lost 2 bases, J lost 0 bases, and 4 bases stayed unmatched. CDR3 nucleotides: TGTGCCAGCAGCTTATGGACTAGCGGGGGTTTCTCCTACGAGCAGTACTTC. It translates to CASSLWTSGGFSYEQYF.

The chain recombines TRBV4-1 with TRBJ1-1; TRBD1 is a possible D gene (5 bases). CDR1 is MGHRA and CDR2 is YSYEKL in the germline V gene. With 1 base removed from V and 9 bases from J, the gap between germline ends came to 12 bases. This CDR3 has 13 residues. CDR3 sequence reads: CASSQGAGMKAFF. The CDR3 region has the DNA TGCGCCAGCAGCCAAGGGGCAGGGATGAAAGCTTTCTTT.

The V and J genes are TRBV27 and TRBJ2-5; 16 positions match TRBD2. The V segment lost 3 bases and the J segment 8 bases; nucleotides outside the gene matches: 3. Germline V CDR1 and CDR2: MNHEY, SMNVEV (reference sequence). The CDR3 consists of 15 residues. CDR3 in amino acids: CASSLGTSGRVTQYF. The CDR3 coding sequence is TGTGCCAGCAGTTTGGGGACTAGCGGGAGGGTAACCCAGTACTTC.

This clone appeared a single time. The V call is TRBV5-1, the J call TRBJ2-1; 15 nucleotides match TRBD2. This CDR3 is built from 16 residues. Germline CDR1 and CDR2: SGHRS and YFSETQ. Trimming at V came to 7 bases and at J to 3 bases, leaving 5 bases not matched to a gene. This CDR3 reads CASRTSGGADYNEQFF. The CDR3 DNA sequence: TGCGCCAGCCGGACTAGCGGGGGGGCCGACTACAATGAGCAGTTCTTC.

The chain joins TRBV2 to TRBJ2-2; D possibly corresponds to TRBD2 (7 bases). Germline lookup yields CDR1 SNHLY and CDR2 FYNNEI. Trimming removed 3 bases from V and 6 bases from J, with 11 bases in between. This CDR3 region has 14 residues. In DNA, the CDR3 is TGTGCCAGCAGTGATACAGGGAGGGCCGGGGAGCTGTTTTTT. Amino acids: CASSDTGRAGELFF.

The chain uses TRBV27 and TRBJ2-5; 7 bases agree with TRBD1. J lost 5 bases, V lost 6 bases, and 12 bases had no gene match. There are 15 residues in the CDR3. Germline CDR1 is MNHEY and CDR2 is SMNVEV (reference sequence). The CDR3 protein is CASSLLGGKWETQYF. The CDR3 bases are TGTGCCAGCAGCCTGCTAGGGGGCAAATGGGAGACCCAGTACTTC.

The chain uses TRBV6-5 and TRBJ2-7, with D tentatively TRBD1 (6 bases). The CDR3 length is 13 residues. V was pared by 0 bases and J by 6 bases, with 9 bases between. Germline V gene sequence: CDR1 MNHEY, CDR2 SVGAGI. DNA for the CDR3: TGTGCCAGCAGTTACTCGAGAGGGGGCGAGCAGTACGTC. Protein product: CASSYSRGGEQYV.